These T cell receptor beta chains were read from a single sample in a study of T cells in localized non-small cell lung cancer. Measured with immunoSEQ multiplex PCR; TCRdb has only the in-frame clones, and not every one. The repertoire holds approximately 17,000 clones, approximately 80% seen once, with approximately 28% in the top ten. The sample consisted of peripheral blood, taken before any cancer treatment. These TCRs come from a male donor at least 60 years old with stage I lung adenocarcinoma. The CDR3 runs from the conserved cysteine through the conserved F or W. Fields, in order: clone size, D gene, V gene, J gene, CDR3 protein, CDR3 DNA. The D gene is left open where the match is weak. The listing skips clone size in some rows; elsewhere it reads once, few, many or a size class.

.	.	TRBV7-2	TRBJ1-4	CASSLVVGEGEKLFF	TGTGCCAGCAGCTTAGTTGTAGGGGAGGGAGAAAAACTGTTTTTT
.	.	TRBV30	TRBJ2-5	CAWREGWGSTSQETQYF	TGTGCCTGGAGGGAGGGGTGGGGGTCGACCAGCCAAGAGACCCAGTACTTC
few	.	TRBV11-3	TRBJ1-2	CASSLTLQGLGAYGYTF	TGTGCCAGCAGCTTAACCCTACAGGGTTTGGGGGCCTATGGCTACACCTTC
.	.	TRBV9	TRBJ1-2	CASSPVGNNYGYTF	TGTGCCAGCAGCCCTGTAGGCAATAACTATGGCTACACCTTC
.	.	TRBV4-3	TRBJ1-2	CASSQQGTYGYTF	TGCGCCAGCAGCCAACAGGGTACCTATGGCTACACCTTC
.	.	TRBV19	TRBJ2-1	CASSIGGAGHNEQFF	TGTGCCAGTAGTATAGGGGGGGCGGGGCACAATGAGCAGTTCTTC
.	TRBD1	TRBV10-3	TRBJ2-6	CAISSRGSGANVLTF	TGTGCCATCAGTTCCAGGGGGTCTGGGGCCAACGTCCTGACTTTC
.	TRBD2	TRBV13	TRBJ2-1	CASSVATSGTYNEQFF	TGTGCCAGCAGCGTAGCTACTAGCGGGACCTACAATGAGCAGTTCTTC
.	.	TRBV6-5	TRBJ2-5	CASSYSLDRVGYF	TGTGCCAGCAGTTACTCGTTGGACAGAGTGGGTTACTTC
few	TRBD2	TRBV6-6	TRBJ2-1	CASRGLAGGNNEQFF	TGTGCCAGCAGGGGACTAGCGGGAGGAAACAATGAGCAGTTCTTC
.	.	TRBV7-3	TRBJ2-7	CASSLQGGSYEQYF	TGTGCCAGCAGCTTACAGGGAGGATCCTACGAGCAGTACTTC
.	.	TRBV18	TRBJ2-7	CASSPLIREDEQYF	TGTGCCAGCTCACCACTGATCAGGGAGGACGAGCAGTACTTC
.	.	TRBV5-1	TRBJ1-4	CASSGATAATNEKLFF	TGCGCCAGCAGCGGGGCGACGGCCGCAACTAATGAAAAACTGTTTTTT
.	TRBD1	TRBV11-1	TRBJ1-2	CASSSDRGERYGYTF	TGTGCCAGCAGCTCAGACAGGGGAGAAAGATATGGCTACACCTTC
.	TRBD1	TRBV10-3	TRBJ2-2	CAISGAPGQGSTGELFF	TGTGCCATCAGTGGGGCGCCTGGACAGGGGAGCACCGGGGAGCTGTTTTTT
.	.	TRBV14	TRBJ2-7	CASSQVQGLGSYEQYF	TGTGCCAGCAGCCAAGTTCAGGGCCTGGGATCCTACGAGCAGTACTTC
.	.	TRBV28	TRBJ1-2	CASSFRGAPNYGYTF	TGTGCCAGCAGTTTTCGTGGGGCTCCGAACTATGGCTACACCTTC
.	.	TRBV5-1	TRBJ1-1	CASSLREGTEAFF	TGCGCCAGCAGCTTGAGGGAAGGCACTGAAGCTTTCTTT
.	.	TRBV2	TRBJ2-7	CASSLGQGGSEQYF	TGTGCCAGCAGTCTAGGCCAGGGAGGCTCCGAGCAGTACTTC
.	.	TRBV7-9	TRBJ2-3	CASSYGRGRAGTDTQYF	TGTGCCAGCAGCTACGGACGAGGGCGGGCTGGCACAGATACGCAGTATTTT
.	.	TRBV19	TRBJ1-5	CASLPGRNSNQPQHF	TGTGCCAGTCTCCCGGGACGAAATAGCAATCAGCCCCAGCATTTT
.	TRBD1	TRBV5-4	TRBJ1-4	CASSTVTGGRREKLFF	TGTGCCAGCAGCACTGTGACAGGGGGACGTCGGGAAAAACTGTTTTTT
.	.	TRBV13	TRBJ1-2	CASSLQGDGYTF	TGTGCCAGCAGCCTACAGGGTGATGGCTACACCTTC
.	.	TRBV7-8	TRBJ2-3	CASSSFPRGTGTDTQYF	TGTGCCAGCAGCTCCTTCCCTCGAGGGACTGGCACAGATACGCAGTATTTT
.	.	TRBV5-4	TRBJ1-1	CASSFEVANTEAFF	TGTGCCAGCAGCTTCGAGGTGGCGAACACTGAAGCTTTCTTT
.	.	TRBV30	TRBJ2-2	CAWSRDRTGELFF	TGTGCCTGGTCCCGGGACCGCACCGGGGAGCTGTTTTTT
.	.	TRBV5-4	TRBJ2-3	CASSSGVTRDTQYF	TGTGCCAGCAGCTCGGGGGTGACACGAGATACGCAGTATTTT
.	.	TRBV19	TRBJ1-4	CASSTTARNEKLFF	TGTGCCAGTAGTACGACAGCGAGAAATGAAAAACTGTTTTTT
.	.	TRBV12-5	TRBJ2-1	CASGLVPQVNEQFF	TGTGCTAGTGGTTTGGTGCCCCAAGTTAATGAGCAGTTCTTC
.	.	TRBV7-2	TRBJ2-5	CASSLAHEEGQYF	TGTGCCAGCAGCTTAGCGCATGAGGAGGGCCAGTACTTC
.	TRBD2	TRBV7-2	TRBJ2-7	CASSLDGLAGGEQYF	TGTGCCAGCAGCTTAGACGGACTAGCGGGAGGCGAGCAGTACTTC
.	.	TRBV10-2	TRBJ2-7	CASSESFTAYEQYF	TGCGCCAGCAGTGAGTCGTTTACAGCCTACGAGCAGTACTTC
.	.	TRBV19	TRBJ1-6	CASSIGGSSYNSPLHF	TGTGCCAGTAGTATTGGGGGCAGCTCCTATAATTCACCCCTCCACTTT
.	.	TRBV11-3	TRBJ1-3	CASSLGGPSGNTIYF	TGTGCCAGCAGCTTAGGCGGACCCTCTGGAAACACCATATATTTT
.	TRBD1	TRBV7-3	TRBJ2-4	CASSLTAGGANIQYF	TGTGCCAGCAGCTTAACTGCAGGGGGCGCAAACATTCAGTACTTC
few	.	TRBV30	TRBJ1-2	CAWSGAPGPRGYYGYTF	TGTGCCTGGAGTGGCGCGCCGGGTCCCAGGGGCTACTATGGCTACACCTTC
.	.	TRBV6-1	TRBJ2-7	CASSENRDYEQYF	TGTGCCAGCAGTGAAAACAGGGACTACGAGCAGTACTTC
.	TRBD1	TRBV5-8	TRBJ2-1	CASSTTGGAYNEQFF	TGTGCCAGCAGCACGACAGGGGGGGCCTACAATGAGCAGTTCTTC
.	.	TRBV12-5	TRBJ2-5	CASGPETQYF	TGTGCTAGTGGTCCAGAGACCCAGTACTTC
.	.	TRBV2	TRBJ1-1	CAISPPTVEAFF	TGTGCCATCTCCCCCCCAACAGTTGAAGCTTTCTTT
.	.	TRBV27	TRBJ2-1	CASRSSDSANYNEQFF	TGTGCCAGCAGGTCCTCGGACAGTGCTAACTACAATGAGCAGTTCTTC
.	.	TRBV6-1	TRBJ2-2	CASSGRGYSTGELFF	TGTGCCAGCAGTGGTAGGGGGTATAGCACCGGGGAGCTGTTTTTT
.	.	TRBV4-1	TRBJ2-7	CASSPNEDVPPYEQYF	TGCGCCAGCAGCCCTAACGAAGACGTACCGCCCTACGAGCAGTACTTC
.	TRBD1	TRBV5-1	TRBJ2-1	CASSLAGQGMNEQFF	TGCGCCAGCAGCTTGGCGGGACAGGGGATGAATGAGCAGTTCTTC
.	.	TRBV23-1	TRBJ2-3	CASSQSTGWGTDTQYF	TGCGCCAGCAGTCAATCTACAGGGTGGGGAACAGATACGCAGTATTTT
.	TRBD1	TRBV19	TRBJ2-1	CASSNNRGTEQFF	TGTGCCAGTAGTAATAACAGGGGGACTGAGCAGTTCTTC
.	.	TRBV29-1	TRBJ2-7	CSVEDGSYEQYF	TGCAGCGTTGAAGACGGTTCCTACGAGCAGTACTTC
.	.	TRBV5-1	TRBJ2-5	CASSLGQGGQTQYF	TGCGCCAGCAGCTTGGGACAGGGAGGGCAGACCCAGTACTTC
few	TRBD2	TRBV5-1	TRBJ2-5	CASSVYSGGIGETQYF	TGCGCCAGCAGTGTTTATAGCGGGGGGATCGGGGAGACCCAGTACTTC
.	.	TRBV4-1	TRBJ2-7	CASSQDQGSYEQYF	TGCGCCAGCAGCCAAGACCAAGGCTCCTACGAGCAGTACTTC
.	.	TRBV7-6	TRBJ2-1	CASSLAGTYNEQFF	TGTGCCAGCAGCTTAGCAGGAACCTACAATGAGCAGTTCTTC
.	TRBD1	TRBV7-9	TRBJ2-5	CASSPRGQGAETQYF	TGTGCCAGCAGCCCTCGGGGACAGGGGGCTGAGACCCAGTACTTC
.	.	TRBV11-3	TRBJ2-5	CASSLHSKETQYF	TGTGCCAGCAGCTTACACAGCAAAGAGACCCAGTACTTC
.	TRBD1	TRBV19	TRBJ2-5	CASSTPGQGSQETQYF	TGTGCCAGTAGTACCCCGGGACAGGGTTCCCAAGAGACCCAGTACTTC
few	TRBD2	TRBV5-1	TRBJ2-5	CASDLGGDQETQYF	TGCGCCAGCGACCTGGGGGGGGACCAAGAGACCCAGTACTTC
.	TRBD1	TRBV6-6	TRBJ1-6	CASSRGQTNSPLHF	TGTGCCAGCAGCCGGGGACAGACTAATTCACCCCTCCACTTT
.	TRBD2	TRBV30	TRBJ2-3	CAWSGGLAETDTQYF	TGTGCCTGGAGTGGAGGACTAGCGGAGACAGATACGCAGTATTTT
few	.	TRBV7-3	TRBJ2-7	CASSLTGLTYEQYF	TGTGCCAGCAGCTTAACGGGACTTACCTACGAGCAGTACTTC
.	.	TRBV2	TRBJ2-5	CASSEEQETQYF	TGTGCCAGCAGTGAGGAACAAGAGACCCAGTACTTC
.	.	TRBV5-4	TRBJ1-1	CASSLARGMNTEAFF	TGTGCCAGCAGCTTGGCGAGGGGTATGAACACTGAAGCTTTCTTT